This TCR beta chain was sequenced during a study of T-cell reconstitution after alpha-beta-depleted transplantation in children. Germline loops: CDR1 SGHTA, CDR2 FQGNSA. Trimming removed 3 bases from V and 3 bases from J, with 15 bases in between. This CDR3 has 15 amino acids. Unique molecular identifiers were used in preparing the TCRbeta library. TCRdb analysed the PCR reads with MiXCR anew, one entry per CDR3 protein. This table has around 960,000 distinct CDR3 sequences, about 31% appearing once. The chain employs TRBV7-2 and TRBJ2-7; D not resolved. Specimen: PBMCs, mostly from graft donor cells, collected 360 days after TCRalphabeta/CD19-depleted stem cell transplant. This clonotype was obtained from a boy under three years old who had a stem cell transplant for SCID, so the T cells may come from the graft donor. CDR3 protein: CASSLASRPSYEQYF. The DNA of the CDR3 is TGTGCCAGCAGCTTGGCCAGCCGGCCCAGCTACGAGCAGTACTTC.